A single sample gave rise to the 25 T cell receptor beta chains below, sequenced in a study of shared clonotypes between healthy human individuals. Produced via immunoSEQ multiplex PCR; TCRdb's table is partial and in-frame only. The data contain about a million clones, roughly 80% of them singletons. The sample was memory CD4+ T cells from PBMCs. Subset given: CD45RA-negative fraction. These receptors came from a man younger than 35 in good health. Some clones in this sample may be carry-over from other donors' samples.

This rearrangement joins TRBV7-9 to TRBJ1-6; D call uncertain. The CDR3 sequence is 14 residues long. V was clipped by 4 bases and J by 6 bases, with 10 bases between them. Germline lookup yields CDR1 SEHNR and CDR2 FQNEAQ (reference sequence). As DNA, the CDR3 is TGTGCCAGCAGCTCCCCATCAGTTAATTCACCCCTCCACTTT. Its protein product is CASSSPSVNSPLHF.

The rearrangement joins TRBV5-5 to TRBJ1-2, with D unresolved. The germline gives CDR1 SGHKS, CDR2 YYEKEE (reference sequence). V was pared by 0 bases and J by 2 bases, with 5 bases between. There are 13 residues in the CDR3. The chain's CDR3 is CASSLDANYGYTF. The CDR3 nucleotides read TGTGCCAGCAGCTTGGACGCGAACTATGGCTACACCTTC.

V is TRBV5-1 and J is TRBJ2-7; D perhaps matches TRBD1 (5 bases). Germline values: CDR1 SGHRS, CDR2 YFSETQ. V was shortened by 0 bases and J by 6 bases, with 13 bases between the two germline ends. This CDR3 is 14 amino acids long. As DNA, the CDR3 is TGCGCCAGCAGCTTGGTGTCAGGGAATTTCGAGCAGTACTTC. This codes for CASSLVSGNFEQYF.

The V and J genes are TRBV4-1 and TRBJ2-7; possibly TRBD2 for D (7 bases). The ends were cut back, 8 bases at V and 2 bases at J, with 13 bases in the middle. The CDR3 is 13 residues long. The germline gives CDR1 MGHRA, CDR2 YSYEKL. The CDR3 spells CASEGGETYEQYF. The DNA of the CDR3 is TGCGCCAGCGAGGGGGGGGAGACCTACGAGCAGTACTTC.

This clone showed up just a few times. The CDR3 reads CASSATGYEQYF. The CDR3, as DNA: TGTGCCAGCAGCGCCACAGGCTACGAGCAGTACTTC. The gene calls are TRBV9 and TRBJ2-7, with a possible D match to TRBD1 (5 bases). Germline lookup yields CDR1 SGDLS and CDR2 YYNGEE. The CDR3 is 12 residues long. V lost 3 bases and J lost 3, with 7 bases in between.

This chain links TRBV7-7 with TRBJ1-4, with TRBD1 matching over 7 bases. This CDR3 has 13 amino acids. Germline V gives CDR1 SSHAT, CDR2 FNYEAQ (reference sequence). As DNA, the CDR3 is TGTGCTAGCGCGAGGGGGCCTAATGAAAAACTGTTTTTT. Protein sequence: CASARGPNEKLFF.

The chain has TRBV6-5 and TRBJ2-5, with D tentatively TRBD1 (5 bases). Trimming left V 2 bases short and J 2 bases short, with 12 bases between. The CDR3 loop spans 15 amino acids. Germline CDR1 reads MNHEY; CDR2 reads SVGAGI. The CDR3 region has the DNA TGTGCCAGCAGTTACGATTCGGACACTCAAGAGACCCAGTACTTC. Its protein product is CASSYDSDTQETQYF.

The chain combines TRBV28 with TRBJ1-5, with D possibly TRBD1 on 5 matching bases. Germline CDR1 is MDHEN and CDR2 is SYDVKM. The V and J ends lost 4 bases and 10 bases respectively, with 23 bases between them. This CDR3 has 16 residues. The CDR3: CASSSPRDARRDPQHF. The CDR3, as DNA: TGTGCCAGCAGTTCCCCTAGGGACGCCCGAAGGGATCCCCAGCATTTT. Full variable domain (rest looked up from reference TRBV28 and TRBJ1-5): DVKVTQSSRYLVKRTGEKVFLECVQDMDHENMFWYRQDPGLGLRLIYFSYDVKMKEKGDIPEGYSVSREKKERFSLILESASTNQTSMYLCASSSPRDARRDPQHFGDGTRLSIL.

Concerning this clone: Other DNA sequences in the same sample also yield this CDR3. The gene calls are TRBV6-6 and TRBJ2-6; D call uncertain. V was shortened by 0 bases and J by 4 bases, with 1 base between the two germline ends. Per the germline V gene, CDR1 is MNHNY and CDR2 is SVGAGI (reference sequence). The length of the CDR3 is 13 residues. CDR3 nucleotides: TGTGCCAGCAGTTACTCCGGGGCCAACGTCCTGACTTTC. This codes for CASSYSGANVLTF.

J is TRBJ2-1 and V is TRBV29-1; either TRBD1 or TRBD2 may fit D (5 bases each). The CDR3 runs to 13 residues. Trimming left V 5 bases short and J 5 bases short, with 13 bases between. Germline CDR1 reads SQVTM; CDR2 reads ANQGSEA. The CDR3, as DNA: TGCAGCGTTCGGGAACAGGTACACAATGAGCAGTTCTTC. Translated, it gives CSVREQVHNEQFF.

A single count supports this clone. V is TRBV6-6 and J is TRBJ1-2, with 7 nucleotides matching TRBD1. CDR3 length: 16 amino acids. Trimming removed 6 bases from V and 8 bases from J; junction bases left unmatched: 18. Germline values: CDR1 MNHNY, CDR2 SVGAGI (reference sequence). CDR3 DNA sequence: TGTGCCAGCAGCCCATTTCGGACAGGACCTTCTGAGGGCTACACCTTC. This translates into CASSPFRTGPSEGYTF.

The chain uses TRBV30 and TRBJ2-1; D gene unclear. CDR3 size: 14 residues. V was clipped by 2 bases and J by 4 bases, with 12 bases between them. Germline CDR1 and CDR2: GTSNPN and SVGIG (reference sequence). CDR3: CAWSPSAMYNEQFF. Here the CDR3 DNA reads TGTGCCTGGAGTCCTTCCGCGATGTACAATGAGCAGTTCTTC.

This chain uses TRBV6-4 with TRBJ2-5, with 10 nucleotides matching TRBD2. This CDR3 is built from 16 residues. After removal of 3 bases from V and 5 bases from J, the junction contained 9 bases not matched to a gene. CDR1 and CDR2 (germline): MRHNA, SNTAGT. The CDR3 protein is CASSEISGRIQETQYF. As DNA, the CDR3 is TGTGCCAGCAGTGAGATTAGCGGGAGGATCCAGGAGACCCAGTACTTC.

This clone came up many times. This could be a read error, since a much larger clone is one nucleotide away. Other DNA sequences within the sample encode an identical CDR3. This chain links TRBV30 with TRBJ1-3; D uncertain. Deletions cut 0 bases from V and 4 bases from J, with 4 bases between. CDR1 and CDR2 from the germline V gene are GTSNPN and SVGIG (reference sequence). The CDR3 totals 12 residues. The CDR3 DNA is TGTGCCTGGAGTGTTGTCGGAAACACCATATATTTT. Its protein product is CAWSVVGNTIYF.

This chain links TRBV5-4 with TRBJ2-1, with 8 bases aligning to TRBD1. V lost 4 bases and J lost 9; bases outside the gene matches: 6. Germline CDR1 reads SGHNT; CDR2 reads YYREEE (reference sequence). The CDR3 has 13 amino acids. The CDR3 DNA follows: TGTGCCAGCAGCGTAGACAGGGGAGGTGAGCAGTTCTTC. Protein: CASSVDRGGEQFF. Supplemented by reference TRBV5-4 and TRBJ2-1, the full variable domain reads ETGVTQSPTHLIKTRGQQVTLRCSSQSGHNTVSWYQQALGQGPQFIFQYYREEENGRGNFPPRFSGLQFPNYSSELNVNALELDDSALYLCASSVDRGGEQFFGPGTRLTVL.

This clone has a count of ten or more. The rearrangement links TRBV29-1 to TRBJ2-1, with TRBD2 matching 9 bases. The CDR3 totals 15 residues. V dropped 4 bases and J dropped 0; count of bases not matched to a gene: 4. Germline V gene sequence: CDR1 SQVTM, CDR2 ANQGSEA. The CDR3 protein is CSVGTSASSYNEQFF. The CDR3 DNA reads as TGCAGCGTTGGGACTAGCGCAAGCTCCTACAATGAGCAGTTCTTC.

The chain couples TRBV5-1 to TRBJ1-2, with no clear D. In germline, CDR1 is SGHRS, CDR2 YFSETQ. There are 13 residues in the CDR3. V shed 1 base and J shed 6 bases, with 10 bases lying between them. The CDR3 coding sequence is TGCGCCAGCAGCTTGAGGGTTGGAGATGGCTACACCTTC. Translated, it gives CASSLRVGDGYTF.

As concerns this clone: The junction and the germline gene differ at one end; a read error may be behind it. The J gene is TRBJ2-6, the V gene TRBV27; D is undetermined. The germline gives CDR1 MNHEY, CDR2 SMNVEV (reference sequence). This CDR3 contains 15 residues. CDR3 coding DNA: TGTGCCAGCAGTAGCTGGGTTCCTGGCTACAAAGTCGGGCCATTC. Its protein product is CASSSWVPGYKVGPF.

V gene TRBV6-1 combines with J gene TRBJ1-2; the D gene is possibly TRBD1 (5 bases). CDR3 size: 12 residues. Germline assignment: CDR1 MNHNS and CDR2 SASEGT. With 3 bases removed from V and 4 bases from J, the gap between germline ends came to 6 bases. CDR3: CASSDQGYGYTF. As DNA, the CDR3 is TGTGCCAGCAGTGACCAGGGCTATGGCTACACCTTC.

This chain connects TRBV6-6 to TRBJ2-5; TRBD1 is a possible D gene (5 bases). This CDR3 has 14 amino acids. V dropped 0 bases and J dropped 1 base, with 6 bases sitting between them. The germline V gene has CDR1 MNHNY and CDR2 SVGAGI (reference sequence). The CDR3 loop reads CASSYSGLQETQYF. CDR3 coding DNA: TGTGCCAGCAGTTACTCGGGGCTCCAAGAGACCCAGTACTTC.

The V and J genes are TRBV2 and TRBJ1-2; D possibly corresponds to TRBD1 (5 bases). The CDR3 runs to 16 residues. Between the trimmed V and J ends, which lost 5 bases and 1 base, there was a span of 17 bases. From germline, CDR1 is SNHLY and CDR2 FYNNEI. CDR3 in DNA: TGTGCCAGCAGTTACTCGACAGACCACTATAACTATGGCTACACCTTC. Its protein product is CASSYSTDHYNYGYTF.

This clone was observed a few times. J is TRBJ2-3 and V is TRBV2; D not certain. The germline V gene encodes CDR1 SNHLY and CDR2 FYNNEI. The length of the CDR3 is 17 residues. Trimming pared 4 bases from V and 0 bases from J, leaving 17 bases between. The CDR3 DNA is TGTGCCAGCAGTGTAATGGGCGGCCCTATCAGCACAGATACGCAGTATTTT. It codes for CASSVMGGPISTDTQYF.

J is TRBJ2-3 and V is TRBV5-4, with 7 bases that match TRBD1. From germline, CDR1 is SGHNT and CDR2 YYREEE (reference sequence). CDR3 length: 15 amino acids. The ends lost 3 bases at V and 2 bases at J; junction bases unmatched: 6. CDR3 protein: CASSYRQGDTDTQYF. CDR3 DNA sequence: TGTGCCAGCAGCTACAGACAGGGTGACACAGATACGCAGTATTTT.

The chain couples TRBV29-1 to TRBJ2-1; 8 bases align to TRBD1. Germline CDR1 reads SQVTM; CDR2 reads ANQGSEA. V gave up 6 bases and J gave up 9 bases; unmatched junction bases: 19. The CDR3 consists of 16 residues. The DNA for the CDR3 is TGCAGCGTCCTCAATTTGGGAGGACAGGGTATCGGTGAGCAGTTCTTC. Amino acid sequence: CSVLNLGGQGIGEQFF.

This clone was counted a few times. The chain recombines TRBV2 with TRBJ1-2; D perhaps matches TRBD1 (5 bases). Germline CDR1 is SNHLY and CDR2 is FYNNEI. V lost 3 bases and J 3 bases, leaving 14 bases between the germline ends. The CDR3 spans 15 residues. CDR3 sequence reads: CASSDLFSGDYGYTF. The CDR3 DNA reads TGTGCCAGCAGTGACCTCTTTTCGGGGGACTATGGCTACACCTTC.